This TCR beta chain was recovered during a study of T cell responses to AZD1222 COVID-19 vaccine. Study-level findings and limits: Sampling that yielded the repertoires occurred only after the peak T cell response. Donors in the cohort were predominantly white British and more often female, and clonal diversity was possibly underestimated. CD4 TCRs covered the whole spike, strongest at regions 160-218 and 743-854. After two AZD1222 doses, spike-specific TCR breadth and depth rose versus day 0.

Repertoires were generated with immunoSEQ multiplex PCR, while TCRdb's copy carries only in-frame clones and drops some. The repertoire consists of around 150,000 clones, with roughly 93% occurring once and the leading ten covering around 6.5%. Of note for this clone: Antigen: not known.

The CDR3 length is 14 residues. Germline CDR1 SGDLS, CDR2 YYNGEE. V lost 4 bases to trimming and J lost 8 bases; unmatched junction nucleotides: 7. Source: peripheral blood, taken 28 days after the second AZD1222 dose. This sequence was found in an adult who received the AZD1222 COVID-19 vaccine. The chain employs TRBV9 and TRBJ2-4; 9 nucleotides line up with TRBD1. In nucleotides, the CDR3 is TGTGCCAGCAGCTCAGGACAGGGGAGGGACATTCAGTACTTC. Protein: CASSSGQGRDIQYF.